This record concerns one T cell receptor (beta chain) sequence. As processed by the authors: Amplifying reference gene primers gave estimates of nucleated cell counts. Sequencing used immunoSEQ multiplex PCR; TCRdb keeps in-frame clones, though not all of them. The V and J calls and clone size are taken from that table; D and trimming were inferred from the DNA. In the table there are some 130,000 clones, 65% to 80% of which are singletons. This CDR3 comprises 13 residues. The germline V and J ends were trimmed by 5 bases and 1 base, with 8 bases remaining between them. The germline V gene has CDR1 SGHTA and CDR2 FQGNSA. The data originate from a study of blood T cell repertoires in COVID-19. Study-wide context: Sample material is recorded as cDNA or gDNA derived from T cells, B-cell-depleted T cells, or PBMCs.

This chain links TRBV7-2 with TRBJ1-2, with D unclear. The sample was peripheral blood. The TCR comes from a man in his 60s with acute or convalescent COVID-19. The CDR3 is CASSTDFNYGYTF. CDR3 nucleotide sequence: TGTGCCAGCAGCACGGACTTTAACTATGGCTACACCTTC.